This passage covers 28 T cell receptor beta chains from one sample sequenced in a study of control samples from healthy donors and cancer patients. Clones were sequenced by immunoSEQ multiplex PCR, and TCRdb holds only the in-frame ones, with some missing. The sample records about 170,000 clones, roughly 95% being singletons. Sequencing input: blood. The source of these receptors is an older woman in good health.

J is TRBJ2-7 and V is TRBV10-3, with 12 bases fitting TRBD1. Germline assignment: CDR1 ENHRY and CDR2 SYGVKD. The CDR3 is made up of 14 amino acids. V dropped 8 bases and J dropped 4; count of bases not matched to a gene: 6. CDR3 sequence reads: CAIRGTGGVYEQYF. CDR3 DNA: TGTGCCATCCGAGGGACAGGGGGCGTTTACGAGCAGTACTTC.

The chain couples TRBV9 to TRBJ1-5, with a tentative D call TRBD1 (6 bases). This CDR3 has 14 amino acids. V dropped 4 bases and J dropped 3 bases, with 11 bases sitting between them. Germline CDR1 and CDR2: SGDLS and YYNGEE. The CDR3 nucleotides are TGTGCCAGCAGCAGGGGGGGGTACAATCAGCCCCAGCATTTT. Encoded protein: CASSRGGYNQPQHF.

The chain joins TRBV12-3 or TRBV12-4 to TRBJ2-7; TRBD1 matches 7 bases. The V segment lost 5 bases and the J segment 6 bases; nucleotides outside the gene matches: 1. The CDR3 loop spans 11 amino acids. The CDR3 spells CASSDRAEQYF. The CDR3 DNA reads TGTGCCAGCAGTGACAGGGCCGAGCAGTACTTC.

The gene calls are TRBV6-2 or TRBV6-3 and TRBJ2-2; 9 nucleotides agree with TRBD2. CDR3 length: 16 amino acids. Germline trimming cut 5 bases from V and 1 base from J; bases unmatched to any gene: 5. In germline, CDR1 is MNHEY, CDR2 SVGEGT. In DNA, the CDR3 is TGTGCCAGCAGTGACCGGCGGGGGGGGAACACCGGGGAGCTGTTTTTT. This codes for CASSDRRGGNTGELFF.

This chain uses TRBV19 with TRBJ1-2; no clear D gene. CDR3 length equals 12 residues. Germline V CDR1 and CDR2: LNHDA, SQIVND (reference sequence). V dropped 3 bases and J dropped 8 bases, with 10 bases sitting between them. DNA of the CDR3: TGTGCCAGTAGTATCTCACGAGGGGGCTACACCTTC. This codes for CASSISRGGYTF.

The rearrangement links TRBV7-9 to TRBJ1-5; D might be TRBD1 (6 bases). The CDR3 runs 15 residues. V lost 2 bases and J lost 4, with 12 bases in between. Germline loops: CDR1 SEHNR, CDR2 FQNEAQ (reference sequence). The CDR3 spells CASSLSTGSNQPQHF. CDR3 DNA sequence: TGTGCCAGCAGCTTATCAACAGGGTCGAATCAGCCCCAGCATTTT.

The CDR3 DNA follows: TGTGCCAGCAGCCAAGCACTGCGGGGGGGCGGGAGCGATGAGCAGTTCTTC. Translating it yields CASSQALRGGGSDEQFF. The rearrangement joins TRBV3-1 (or the pseudogene TRBV3-2) to TRBJ2-1; 9 positions match TRBD2. Per germline, CDR1 LGHDT and CDR2 YNNKEL (reference sequence). The V segment lost 1 base and the J segment 8 bases; nucleotides outside the gene matches: 12. This CDR3 region has 17 residues.

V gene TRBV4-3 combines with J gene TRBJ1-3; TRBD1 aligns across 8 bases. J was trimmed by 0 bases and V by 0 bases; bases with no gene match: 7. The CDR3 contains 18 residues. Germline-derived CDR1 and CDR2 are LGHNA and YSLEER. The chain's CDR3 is CASSQDLQGANSGNTIYF. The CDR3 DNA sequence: TGCGCCAGCAGCCAAGATCTCCAGGGGGCGAACTCTGGAAACACCATATATTTT.

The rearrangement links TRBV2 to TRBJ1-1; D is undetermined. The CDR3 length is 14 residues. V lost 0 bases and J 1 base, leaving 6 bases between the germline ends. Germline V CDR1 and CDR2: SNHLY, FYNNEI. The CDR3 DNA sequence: TGTGCCAGCAGTGAAGCGCTTCCGAACACTGAAGCTTTCTTT. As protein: CASSEALPNTEAFF.

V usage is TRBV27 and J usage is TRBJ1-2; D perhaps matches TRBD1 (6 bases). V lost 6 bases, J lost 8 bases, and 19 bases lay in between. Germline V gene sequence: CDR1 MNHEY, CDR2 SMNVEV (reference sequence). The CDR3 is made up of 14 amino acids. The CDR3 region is CASRKDSLVGGYTF. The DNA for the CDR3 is TGTGCCAGCAGGAAGGACAGTCTAGTGGGGGGCTACACCTTC.

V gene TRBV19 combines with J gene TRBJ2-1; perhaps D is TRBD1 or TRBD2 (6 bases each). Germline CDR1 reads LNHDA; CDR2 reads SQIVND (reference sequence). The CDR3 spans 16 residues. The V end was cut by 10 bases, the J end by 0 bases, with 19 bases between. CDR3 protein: CATGGRGSSSYNEQFF. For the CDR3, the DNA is TGTGCCACCGGGGGAAGGGGGTCGAGCTCCTACAATGAGCAGTTCTTC.

DNA of the CDR3: TGTGCCAGCAGCCCAACGATGTGGTTGGGGAATCAGCCCCAGCATTTT. Translating gives CASSPTMWLGNQPQHF. The chain combines TRBV3-1 (or the pseudogene TRBV3-2) with TRBJ1-5; no clear D gene. This CDR3 is built from 16 residues. Looked up from germline, CDR1 is LGHDT and CDR2 is YNNKEL (reference sequence). V was clipped by 4 bases and J by 4 bases, with 17 bases between them.

CDR3 protein: CASSQIDRGGEQYF. In nucleotides, the CDR3 is TGTGCCAGCTCACAGATCGACAGGGGTGGCGAGCAGTACTTC. The chain links TRBV18 to TRBJ2-7; 8 bases match TRBD1. The V gene's germline CDR1 is KGHSH and CDR2 LQKENI. Trimming removed 4 bases from V and 6 bases from J; junction bases left unmatched: 8. CDR3 length: 14 residues.

For the CDR3, the DNA is TGTGCCATCACCTTCGACAGGGCCAATGGCTACACCTTC. Its translation: CAITFDRANGYTF. The chain combines TRBV10-3 with TRBJ1-2, with 7 bases identical to TRBD1. The CDR3 is 13 amino acids. V shed 7 bases, J shed 6 bases, and the junction held 8 bases outside the gene matches. Per germline, CDR1 ENHRY and CDR2 SYGVKD.

CDR3 amino acids: CASSASSGGTEAFF. In nucleotides, the CDR3 is TGTGCCAGTAGTGCCTCCTCCGGTGGCACTGAAGCTTTCTTT. The chain employs TRBV19 and TRBJ1-1, with D unclear. This CDR3 comprises 14 residues. Trimming removed 5 bases at V and 4 bases at J, with 14 bases between. Germline assignment: CDR1 LNHDA and CDR2 SQIVND (reference sequence).

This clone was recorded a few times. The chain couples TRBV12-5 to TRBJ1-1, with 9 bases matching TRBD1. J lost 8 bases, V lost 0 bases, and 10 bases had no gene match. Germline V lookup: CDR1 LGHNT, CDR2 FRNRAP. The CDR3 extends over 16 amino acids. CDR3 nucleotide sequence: TGTGCTAGTGGTTTGGTATTAGGGACAGGGTGGATAGAAGCTTTCTTT. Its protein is CASGLVLGTGWIEAFF.

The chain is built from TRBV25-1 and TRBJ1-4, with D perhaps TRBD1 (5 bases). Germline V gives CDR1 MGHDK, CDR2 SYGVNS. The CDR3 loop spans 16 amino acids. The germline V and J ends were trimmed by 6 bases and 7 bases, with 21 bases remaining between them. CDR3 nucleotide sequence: TGTGCCAGCAGCACACCTTCGGGGGTTAGTGGTGAAAAACTGTTTTTT. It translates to CASSTPSGVSGEKLFF. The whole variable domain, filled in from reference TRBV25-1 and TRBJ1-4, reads EADIYQTPRYLVIGTGKKITLECSQTMGHDKMYWYQQDPGMELHLIHYSYGVNSTEKGDLSSESTVSRIRTEHFPLTLESARPSHTSQYLCASSTPSGVSGEKLFFGSGTQLSVL.

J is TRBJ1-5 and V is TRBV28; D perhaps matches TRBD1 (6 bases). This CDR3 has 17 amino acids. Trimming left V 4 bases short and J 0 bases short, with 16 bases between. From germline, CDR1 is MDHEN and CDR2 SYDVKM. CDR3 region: CASSSPSSGVSNQPQHF. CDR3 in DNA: TGTGCCAGCAGTTCACCGTCATCAGGGGTTAGCAATCAGCCCCAGCATTTT.

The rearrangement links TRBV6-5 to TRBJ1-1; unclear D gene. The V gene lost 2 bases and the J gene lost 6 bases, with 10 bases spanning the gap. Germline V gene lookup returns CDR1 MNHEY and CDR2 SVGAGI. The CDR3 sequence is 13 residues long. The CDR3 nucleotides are TGTGCCAGCAGTTACGGGAGGGTCGCTGAAGCTTTCTTT. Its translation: CASSYGRVAEAFF.

The CDR3 region is CARRGYQDTDTQYF. The CDR3 DNA sequence: TGTGCCAGGCGGGGTTATCAGGACACAGATACGCAGTATTTT. The genes are TRBV2 and TRBJ2-3, with D maybe TRBD2 (6 bases). In germline, CDR1 is SNHLY, CDR2 FYNNEI. V was shortened by 9 bases and J by 2 bases, with 15 bases between the two germline ends. The CDR3 sequence is 14 residues long.

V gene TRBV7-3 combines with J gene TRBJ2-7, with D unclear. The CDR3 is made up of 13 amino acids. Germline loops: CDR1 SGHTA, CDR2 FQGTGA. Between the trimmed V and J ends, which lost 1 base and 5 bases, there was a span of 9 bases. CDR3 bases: TGTGCCAGCAGCTTAAGGTTCAGTGACGAGCAGTACTTC. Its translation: CASSLRFSDEQYF. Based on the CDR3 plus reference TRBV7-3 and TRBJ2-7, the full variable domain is GAGVSQTPSNKVTEKGKYVELRCDPISGHTALYWYRQSLGQGPEFLIYFQGTGAADDSGLPNDRFFAVRPEGSVSTLKIQRTERGDSAVYLCASSLRFSDEQYFGPGTRLTVT.

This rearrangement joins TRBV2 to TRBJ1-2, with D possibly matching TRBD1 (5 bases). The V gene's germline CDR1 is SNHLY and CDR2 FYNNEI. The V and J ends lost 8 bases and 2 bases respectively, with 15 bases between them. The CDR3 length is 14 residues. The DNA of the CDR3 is TGTGCCAGCGCGAAGCTCAGGGCCAACTATGGCTACACCTTC. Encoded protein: CASAKLRANYGYTF.

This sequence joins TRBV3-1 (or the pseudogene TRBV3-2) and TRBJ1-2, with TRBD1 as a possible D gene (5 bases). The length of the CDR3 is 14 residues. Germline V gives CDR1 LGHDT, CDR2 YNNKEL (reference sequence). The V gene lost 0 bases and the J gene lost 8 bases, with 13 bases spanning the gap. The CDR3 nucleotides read TGTGCCAGCAGCCAAGAAGACCTGGGGGGAGGCTACACCTTC. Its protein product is CASSQEDLGGGYTF.

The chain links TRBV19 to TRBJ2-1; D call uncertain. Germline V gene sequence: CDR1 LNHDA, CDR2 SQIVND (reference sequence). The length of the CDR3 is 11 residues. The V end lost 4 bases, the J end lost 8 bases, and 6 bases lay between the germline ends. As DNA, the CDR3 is TGTGCCAGTAGTAATTTGGATGAGCAGTTCTTC. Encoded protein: CASSNLDEQFF.

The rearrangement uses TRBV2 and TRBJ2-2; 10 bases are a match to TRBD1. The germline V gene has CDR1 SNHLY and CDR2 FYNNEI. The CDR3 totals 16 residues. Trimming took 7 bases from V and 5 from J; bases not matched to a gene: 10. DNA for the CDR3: TGTGCCAGCAATACAAGGACAGGGGGGAAGACCGGGGAGCTGTTTTTT. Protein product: CASNTRTGGKTGELFF.

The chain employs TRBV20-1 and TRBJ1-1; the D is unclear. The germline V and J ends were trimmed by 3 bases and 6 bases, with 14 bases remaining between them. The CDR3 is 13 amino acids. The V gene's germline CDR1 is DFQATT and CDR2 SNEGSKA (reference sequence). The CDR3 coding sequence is TGCAGTGCTAGTTTCAGAGGATGGCCTGAAGCTTTCTTT. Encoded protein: CSASFRGWPEAFF.

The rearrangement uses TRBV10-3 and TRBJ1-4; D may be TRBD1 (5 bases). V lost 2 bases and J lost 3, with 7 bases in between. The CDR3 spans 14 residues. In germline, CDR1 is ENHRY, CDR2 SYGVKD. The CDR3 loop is CAISEGAANEKLFF. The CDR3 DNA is TGTGCCATCAGTGAGGGGGCAGCTAATGAAAAACTGTTTTTT.

The CDR3 loop reads CASSYSLQGADTQYF. CDR3 in DNA: TGTGCCAGCAGTTACTCCCTGCAGGGCGCAGATACGCAGTATTTT. The V gene is TRBV6-2 or TRBV6-3, the J gene TRBJ2-3, with a tentative D call TRBD1 (5 bases). Trimming removed 0 bases from V and 4 bases from J, with 11 bases in between. The CDR3 extends over 15 amino acids. In germline, CDR1 is MNHEY, CDR2 SVGEGT.